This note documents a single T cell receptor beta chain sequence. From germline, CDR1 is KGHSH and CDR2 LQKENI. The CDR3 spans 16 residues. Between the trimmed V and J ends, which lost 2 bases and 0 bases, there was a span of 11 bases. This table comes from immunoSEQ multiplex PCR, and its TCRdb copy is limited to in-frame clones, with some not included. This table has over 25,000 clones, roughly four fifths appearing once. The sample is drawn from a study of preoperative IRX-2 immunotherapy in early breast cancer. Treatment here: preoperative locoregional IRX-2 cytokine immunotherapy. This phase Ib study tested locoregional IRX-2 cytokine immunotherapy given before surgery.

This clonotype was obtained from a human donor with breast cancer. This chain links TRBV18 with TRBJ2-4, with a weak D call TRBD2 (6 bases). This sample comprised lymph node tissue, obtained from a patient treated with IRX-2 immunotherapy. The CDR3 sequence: CASSPKLAIAKNIQYF. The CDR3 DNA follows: TGTGCCAGCTCACCAAAGCTAGCGATAGCCAAAAACATTCAGTACTTC.